Listed here are 30 T cell receptor beta chains from one sample, sequenced in a study of spatial heterogeneity in lung cancer. Via MiXCR, TCRdb re-called the 5' RACE reads, giving one row per CDR3 protein. The profile shows some 12,000 distinct CDR3 sequences, roughly a tenth of them singletons. Time point specified: blood at routine non-recurrence follow-up after resection. The sequenced sample was PBMCs, obtained at follow-up. These receptors were taken from a female donor with early-stage non-small cell lung cancer.

Ten or more counts support this clonotype. The chain combines TRBV28 with TRBJ1-4; 8 bases fit TRBD1. This CDR3 spans 16 amino acids. Germline V gene sequence: CDR1 MDHEN, CDR2 SYDVKM. V dropped 5 bases and J dropped 4; count of bases not matched to a gene: 9. The chain's CDR3 is CASSLPIQGGNEKLFF. The CDR3 region has the DNA TGTGCCAGCAGTCTCCCAATACAGGGGGGTAATGAAAAACTGTTTTTT.

The sample holds many counts of this clonotype. This chain links TRBV2 with TRBJ2-1, with D hard to call. V lost 1 base to trimming and J lost 5 bases, with 9 bases between them. CDR1 and CDR2 from the germline V gene are SNHLY and FYNNEI. This CDR3 comprises 14 residues. CDR3 coding DNA: TGTGCCAGCAGTGAAGTCCGCGGTAACAATGAGCAGTTCTTC. It yields the protein CASSEVRGNNEQFF.

This clonotype was observed many times. V usage is TRBV12-3 or TRBV12-4 and J usage is TRBJ2-6; a possible D gene is TRBD2 (6 bases). Trimming removed 6 bases at V and 0 bases at J, with 15 bases between. CDR3 length: 17 residues. CDR3 DNA: TGTGCCAGCAGAGGACCTTTCGGGAGCTCTGGGGCCAACGTCCTGACTTTC. It specifies CASRGPFGSSGANVLTF.

This clonotype showed up many times. The gene calls are TRBV7-8 and TRBJ1-2, with D unclear. The germline V and J ends were trimmed by 1 base and 5 bases, with 8 bases remaining between them. Germline lookup yields CDR1 SGHVS and CDR2 FQNEAQ. This CDR3 is built from 13 residues. Written as DNA, the CDR3 is TGTGCCAGCAGCTTAGGCCAAACTTATGGCTACACCTTC. Its translation: CASSLGQTYGYTF.

This clonotype was seen many times. The V and J genes are TRBV6-1 and TRBJ2-5, with D unresolved. Trimming pared 4 bases from V and 3 bases from J, leaving 9 bases between. Per germline, CDR1 MNHNS and CDR2 SASEGT. This CDR3 is built from 13 residues. CDR3 protein: CASSARPKETQYF. DNA for the CDR3: TGTGCCAGCAGTGCGCGACCGAAAGAGACCCAGTACTTC.

This chain connects TRBV12-3 or TRBV12-4 to TRBJ1-2; D call uncertain. Trimming removed 1 base at V and 4 bases at J, with 10 bases between. The CDR3 covers 14 residues. The DNA for the CDR3 is TGTGCCAGCAGTTTAGGTCTTACCTCCTATGGCTACACCTTC. Translated, it gives CASSLGLTSYGYTF.

This clonotype was seen repeatedly, ten times or more. The rearrangement links TRBV29-1 to TRBJ1-1; D is possibly TRBD1 (5 bases). The CDR3 contains 15 residues. Trimming pared 2 bases from V and 4 bases from J, leaving 17 bases between. Per germline, CDR1 SQVTM and CDR2 ANQGSEA. This CDR3 reads CSVETGWGGGTEAFF. CDR3 in DNA: TGCAGCGTTGAAACAGGATGGGGCGGAGGCACTGAAGCTTTCTTT.

This clonotype has ten or more counts. The chain carries TRBV4-3 and TRBJ2-7; D is unresolved. V dropped 6 bases and J dropped 4 bases, with 7 bases sitting between them. The germline CDR1 and CDR2 sequences are LGHNA and YSLEER. This CDR3 has 11 amino acids. Here the CDR3 DNA reads TGCGCCAGCAGAGCAGATTACGAGCAGTACTTC. It specifies CASRADYEQYF.

The rearrangement uses TRBV2 and TRBJ1-1; D may be TRBD1 (5 bases). The CDR3 covers 14 residues. Germline CDR1 reads SNHLY; CDR2 reads FYNNEI. V was shortened by 5 bases and J by 1 base, with 11 bases between the two germline ends. The CDR3 DNA reads as TGTGCCAGCAGTAACACAGGTCCGAACACTGAAGCTTTCTTT. It translates to CASSNTGPNTEAFF.

The table lists this clonotype with many counts. This sequence joins TRBV5-1 and TRBJ2-4; the D is unclear. This CDR3 is 12 amino acids long. The germline gives CDR1 SGHRS, CDR2 YFSETQ. Trimming cost V 0 bases and J 7 bases, with 5 bases left between them. The CDR3 DNA reads as TGCGCCAGCAGCTTGGGGCAGAACATTCAGTACTTC. As protein: CASSLGQNIQYF.

This clonotype was found many times. The chain links TRBV6-1 to TRBJ2-7; D might be TRBD1 or TRBD2, each matching 5 bases. V lost 7 bases to trimming and J lost 2 bases, with 15 bases between them. CDR1 and CDR2 from the germline V gene are MNHNS and SASEGT. The CDR3 extends over 14 amino acids. The CDR3 loop reads CASNLWDGTYEQYF. In nucleotides, the CDR3 is TGTGCCAGCAACCTTTGGGACGGAACCTACGAGCAGTACTTC.

V is TRBV29-1 and J is TRBJ2-5; the match to TRBD2 covers 7 bases. V lost 7 bases and J lost 1; bases outside the gene matches: 9. This CDR3 spans 14 amino acids. The germline V gene encodes CDR1 SQVTM and CDR2 ANQGSEA. CDR3: CSATAGRLQETQYF. Written as DNA, the CDR3 is TGCAGCGCTACAGCGGGGCGACTCCAAGAGACCCAGTACTTC.

There are many counts of this clonotype. This chain uses TRBV7-9 with TRBJ1-6; D perhaps matches TRBD1 (5 bases). V gave up 6 bases and J gave up 4 bases, with 13 bases separating them. Germline V CDR1 and CDR2: SEHNR, FQNEAQ (reference sequence). This CDR3 spans 15 amino acids. CDR3 residues: CASREQGAYNSPLHF. DNA of the CDR3: TGTGCCAGCAGAGAGCAGGGTGCTTATAATTCACCCCTCCACTTT.

The table lists this clonotype with many counts. The rearrangement links TRBV29-1 to TRBJ2-1; 10 positions match TRBD2. Germline CDR1 is SQVTM and CDR2 is ANQGSEA. V lost 5 bases to trimming and J lost 9 bases; unmatched junction nucleotides: 7. The CDR3 is 13 residues long. The CDR3 loop is CSVQRGGQGEQFF. In DNA, the CDR3 is TGCAGCGTTCAGCGGGGGGGCCAGGGTGAGCAGTTCTTC.

There are many counts of this clonotype. The J gene is TRBJ1-1, the V gene TRBV6-1; TRBD1 is a possible D gene (6 bases). CDR1 is MNHNS and CDR2 is SASEGT in the germline V gene. Trimming took off 1 base at V and 0 bases at J, with 15 bases between the two ends. The CDR3 runs 17 residues. DNA of the CDR3: TGTGCCAGCAGTGAAGGTTTCTGGGGGGCGGTGAACACTGAAGCTTTCTTT. This translates into CASSEGFWGAVNTEAFF.

The table lists this clonotype with many counts. The chain joins TRBV27 to TRBJ2-7; a possible D gene is TRBD2 (6 bases). Deletions cut 6 bases from V and 3 bases from J, with 18 bases between. Germline assignment: CDR1 MNHEY and CDR2 SMNVEV (reference sequence). The CDR3 contains 15 residues. CDR3: CASRQFSGSDYEQYF. The CDR3 DNA reads as TGTGCCAGCAGGCAATTTAGCGGTAGTGACTACGAGCAGTACTTC.

In its sample, this clonotype was seen many times. The V gene is TRBV7-2, the J gene TRBJ2-1, with D possibly TRBD1 on 6 matching bases. Germline loops: CDR1 SGHTA, CDR2 FQGNSA. This CDR3 spans 13 amino acids. Trimming removed 6 bases at V and 2 bases at J, with 8 bases between. CDR3 protein: CASRRTAYNEQFF. CDR3 coding DNA: TGTGCCAGCAGGCGGACAGCCTACAATGAGCAGTTCTTC.

This clonotype was recorded many times. V usage is TRBV6-5 and J usage is TRBJ1-1; D is uncertain. Trimming shortened V by 6 bases and J by 4 bases, and 6 bases separated the two germline ends. The CDR3 contains 11 residues. The germline gives CDR1 MNHEY, CDR2 SVGAGI. The DNA for the CDR3 is TGTGCCAGCAGCCTAGGCACTGAAGCTTTCTTT. This encodes CASSLGTEAFF.

This clonotype has a count of ten or more. V is TRBV5-6 and J is TRBJ2-7, with 8 bases identical to TRBD1. J was trimmed by 4 bases and V by 4 bases; bases with no gene match: 4. CDR1 and CDR2 (germline): SGHDT, YYEEEE. The CDR3 is 13 amino acids. The DNA of the CDR3 is TGTGCCAGCAGCGGCCGGGACAGGTACGAGCAGTACTTC. Its translation: CASSGRDRYEQYF.

This clonotype was counted only a few times. In DNA, the CDR3 is TGTGCCAGCAAACACCTCCTGGGCGACACCGGGGAGCTGTTTTTT. Its protein product is CASKHLLGDTGELFF. This rearrangement joins TRBV5-5 to TRBJ2-2; D call uncertain. The CDR3 is 15 amino acids. Trimming pared 6 bases from V and 3 bases from J, leaving 15 bases between. The germline V gene encodes CDR1 SGHKS and CDR2 YYEKEE (reference sequence).

The chain couples TRBV7-6 to TRBJ2-5; the match to TRBD2 covers 11 bases. The CDR3 has 16 residues. J lost 5 bases, V lost 1 base, and 6 bases had no gene match. Germline loops: CDR1 SGHVS, CDR2 FNYEAQ. Here the CDR3 DNA reads TGTGCCAGCAGCTTAGAGCTAGCGGGGGGTTCCGAGACCCAGTACTTC. Translating it yields CASSLELAGGSETQYF.

The chain employs TRBV29-1 and TRBJ2-1; tentative D call: TRBD1 (5 bases). The CDR3 totals 12 residues. V gave up 1 base and J gave up 9 bases, with 10 bases separating them. Germline loops: CDR1 SQVTM, CDR2 ANQGSEA. CDR3 DNA sequence: TGCAGCGTTGAAGGCAGGGAACCTGAGCAGTTCTTC. It specifies CSVEGREPEQFF.

In its sample, this clonotype was seen many times. This chain joins TRBV24-1 and TRBJ2-7; 10 bases align to TRBD1. V shed 7 bases, J shed 4 bases, and the junction held 9 bases outside the gene matches. The CDR3 is 15 amino acids. The germline V gene has CDR1 KGHDR and CDR2 SFDVKD. The CDR3 protein is CATSDTGQGGYEQYF. The CDR3 DNA follows: TGTGCCACCAGCGACACTGGACAGGGGGGTTACGAGCAGTACTTC.

The table lists this clonotype with many counts. This sequence joins TRBV18 and TRBJ2-5; no clear D gene. Germline V lookup: CDR1 KGHSH, CDR2 LQKENI. The CDR3 spans 13 residues. Trimming took off 5 bases at V and 1 base at J, with 8 bases between the two ends. The CDR3 reads CASSSRTQETQYF. CDR3 bases: TGTGCCAGCTCATCGCGGACCCAAGAGACCCAGTACTTC. The whole variable domain, remainder taken from reference TRBV18 and TRBJ2-5, is NAGVMQNPRHLVRRRGQEARLRCSPMKGHSHVYWYRQLPEEGLKFMVYLQKENIIDESGMPKERFSAEFPKEGPSILRIQQVVRGDSAAYFCASSSRTQETQYFGPGTRLLVL.

The chain employs TRBV15 and TRBJ2-7, with 7 bases identical to TRBD1. V was pared by 9 bases and J by 7 bases, with 12 bases of the junction left unmatched. From germline, CDR1 is LNHNV and CDR2 YYDKDF (reference sequence). The CDR3 loop spans 13 amino acids. CDR3 sequence: CATGADRVGEQYF. DNA of the CDR3: TGTGCCACGGGGGCAGACAGGGTGGGAGAGCAGTACTTC.

This clonotype was found many times. The V and J genes are TRBV27 and TRBJ1-2, with 12 bases lining up with TRBD1. Germline V gene lookup returns CDR1 MNHEY and CDR2 SMNVEV (reference sequence). With 5 bases clipped from V and 1 base from J, the junction kept 5 bases outside the gene matches. This CDR3 region has 16 residues. CDR3 coding DNA: TGTGCCAGCAGTCTGGGACAGGGGGCAATTAACTATGGCTACACCTTC. Residues: CASSLGQGAINYGYTF.

The chain carries TRBV7-2 and TRBJ1-1, with unresolved D. The CDR3 covers 13 residues. V shed 2 bases and J shed 3 bases, with 7 bases lying between them. Germline V CDR1 and CDR2: SGHTA, FQGNSA. DNA of the CDR3: TGTGCCAGCAGCTTACATATGGACACTGAAGCTTTCTTT. Translation gives CASSLHMDTEAFF.

This clonotype was picked up many times. The CDR3 reads CASSLDLTREETQYF. The CDR3 DNA sequence: TGTGCCAGCAGCTTAGATCTGACCCGGGAGGAGACCCAGTACTTC. This chain links TRBV11-2 with TRBJ2-5; tentatively, D is TRBD2 (6 bases). The CDR3 covers 15 residues. V gave up 0 bases and J gave up 5 bases, with 13 bases separating them. Germline assignment: CDR1 SGHAT and CDR2 FQNNGV.

This clonotype was detected ten times or more. The chain links TRBV4-1 to TRBJ1-2, with 9 bases aligning to TRBD1. Trimming removed 4 bases from V and 8 bases from J; junction bases left unmatched: 5. CDR3 size: 13 residues. Per the germline V gene, CDR1 is MGHRA and CDR2 is YSYEKL. CDR3 in amino acids: CASSRGDREGYTF. In DNA, the CDR3 is TGCGCCAGCAGCCGAGGGGACAGGGAAGGCTACACCTTC.

The chain joins TRBV7-3 to TRBJ2-1, with D tentatively TRBD2 (5 bases). CDR1 and CDR2 from the germline V gene are SGHTA and FQGTGA. Trimming removed 5 bases at V and 5 bases at J, with 13 bases between. This CDR3 is 14 amino acids long. CDR3 sequence reads: CASSPHSENNEQFF. The CDR3 DNA is TGTGCCAGCAGCCCGCATAGCGAGAACAATGAGCAGTTCTTC.